Listed here are 9 T cell receptor beta chains from one sample, sequenced in a study of CD8 T cells in ankylosing spondylitis. TCRdb recomputed calls from the 5' RACE reads with MiXCR, one row per CDR3 protein. The data show about 300,000 distinct CDR3 sequences, with around a tenth seen just once and about a tenth held by the top ten. The sequenced sample was blood, either unsorted or a sorted T cell fraction (not recorded which). All receptors derive from a female donor with ankylosing spondylitis or in good health (not recorded which).

This clonotype has ten or more counts. CDR3 DNA: TGCGCCAGCGGTAACCGGGACACTTCGAACACCGGGGAGCTGTTTTTT. This sequence encodes CASGNRDTSNTGELFF. The chain is built from TRBV5-1 and TRBJ2-2; TRBD1 is a possible D gene (6 bases). The CDR3 length is 16 residues. Per germline, CDR1 SGHRS and CDR2 YFSETQ. V was trimmed by 7 bases and J by 0 bases, leaving 16 bases between them.

A word on this clonotype: This clone may be a read error of a much larger clone one base away. This chain's CDR3 is CASSPEGNTGELFF. Written as DNA, the CDR3 is TGCGCCAGCAGCCCAGAGGGGAACACCGGGGAGCTGTTTTTT. The V gene is TRBV5-1, the J gene TRBJ2-2, with D perhaps TRBD2 (5 bases). The germline V gene has CDR1 SGHRS and CDR2 YFSETQ. The CDR3 runs to 14 residues. V gave up 4 bases and J gave up 1 base, with 8 bases separating them.

Points on this clonotype: A much larger clone is a single base away; this may be a read error. The J gene is TRBJ2-2, the V gene TRBV20-1; D is ambiguous. V was trimmed by 5 bases and J by 4 bases, leaving 5 bases between them. Germline CDR1 and CDR2: DFQATT and SNEGSKA (reference sequence). There are 11 residues in the CDR3. The CDR3 is CSAACTGELFF. The DNA of the CDR3 is TGCAGTGCTGCATGCACCGGGGAGCTGTTTTTT.

Comments on this clonotype: This may stem from a read error, because a much larger clone lies one nucleotide away. This chain connects TRBV5-5 to TRBJ2-1, with D possibly matching TRBD2 (6 bases). V lost 3 bases, J lost 5 bases, and 15 bases lay in between. The CDR3 has 15 residues. CDR1 SGHKS and CDR2 YYEKEE come from the germline V gene (reference sequence). The CDR3 DNA is TGTGCCAGCAGCTCTGGACTAACAGACGACAATGAGCAGTTCTTC. Its translation: CASSSGLTDDNEQFF.

This clonotype was picked up many times. This rearrangement joins TRBV20-1 to TRBJ2-7; D might be TRBD2 (6 bases). Germline V gene data show CDR1 as DFQATT and CDR2 as SNEGSKA (reference sequence). CDR3 length: 14 residues. V lost 4 bases, J lost 7 bases, and 20 bases lay in between. The CDR3 is CSATRDSIWGEQYF. Here the CDR3 DNA reads TGCAGTGCTACTCGGGACTCCATTTGGGGGGAGCAGTACTTC.

This clonotype came up many times. The chain employs TRBV30 and TRBJ2-7, with 7 bases aligning to TRBD2. The CDR3 runs 12 residues. Germline CDR1 reads GTSNPN; CDR2 reads SVGIG (reference sequence). Trimming took 7 bases from V and 2 from J; bases not matched to a gene: 5. The CDR3 bases are TGTGCCTTACAAAGCGGGACCTACGAGCAGTACTTC. Its protein is CALQSGTYEQYF.

The sample holds a few counts of this clonotype. The chain couples TRBV29-1 to TRBJ2-7; 8 nucleotides line up with TRBD1. Trimming at V came to 7 bases and at J to 4 bases, leaving 9 bases not matched to a gene. This CDR3 spans 13 amino acids. Germline V gene data show CDR1 as SQVTM and CDR2 as ANQGSEA. The CDR3 nucleotides are TGCAGCGCCCTCGGACAGGGTTTATACGAGCAGTACTTC. Encoded protein: CSALGQGLYEQYF.

This clonotype was picked up a small number of times. This chain joins TRBV15 and TRBJ2-3, with D hard to call. The V end lost 1 base, the J end lost 3 bases, and 20 bases lay between the germline ends. The CDR3 contains 18 residues. Per germline, CDR1 LNHNV and CDR2 YYDKDF (reference sequence). The CDR3 reads CATSRGRPRILVTDTQYF. CDR3 sequence (DNA): TGTGCCACCAGCAGAGGCCGACCCCGGATTCTGGTGACAGATACGCAGTATTTT. Full variable domain (outside the CDR3, taken from reference TRBV15 and TRBJ2-3): DAMVIQNPRYQVTQFGKPVTLSCSQTLNHNVMYWYQQKSSQAPKLLFHYYDKDFNNEADTPDNFQSRRPNTSFCFLDIRSPGLGDTAMYLCATSRGRPRILVTDTQYFGPGTRLTVL.

The table lists this clonotype with a few counts. The chain couples TRBV12-3 or TRBV12-4 to TRBJ2-2; D uncertain. The CDR3 spans 15 residues. The V end was cut by 3 bases, the J end by 0 bases, with 8 bases between. CDR3 in amino acids: CASSFGQPNTGELFF. In DNA form, the CDR3 reads TGTGCCAGCAGTTTCGGGCAGCCGAACACCGGGGAGCTGTTTTTT.